Presented here are 9 T cell receptor beta chains from one specimen sequenced in a study of early T cells in non-severe SARS-CoV-2 infection. From the 5' RACE reads, TCRdb called clonotypes with MiXCR, one entry per CDR3 protein. The sample has around 80,000 distinct CDR3 sequences, around 13% seen once. The sequenced sample was whole blood. The origin of the receptors is an adult who was a healthcare worker with PCR-confirmed SARS-CoV-2 infection or an uninfected control (not recorded which).

V is TRBV20-1 and J is TRBJ1-1, with a weak D call TRBD1 (5 bases). Trimming left V 1 base short and J 3 bases short, with 15 bases between. Germline-derived CDR1 and CDR2 are DFQATT and SNEGSKA (reference sequence). The CDR3 has 15 residues. This chain's CDR3 is CSARVGRYDDTEAFF. The CDR3 region has the DNA TGCAGTGCTAGAGTGGGACGATATGATGACACTGAAGCTTTCTTT.

This clonotype was counted ten times or more. J is TRBJ2-3 and V is TRBV20-1; tentative D call: TRBD2 (6 bases). CDR1 is DFQATT and CDR2 is SNEGSKA in the germline V gene (reference sequence). The CDR3 has 16 amino acids. V gave up 6 bases and J gave up 2 bases, with 21 bases separating them. The CDR3 coding sequence is TGCAGTGCGCACCGGCTTACACGGGAGCACACAGATACGCAGTATTTT. It translates to CSAHRLTREHTDTQYF.

This clonotype came up many times. The rearrangement uses TRBV18 and TRBJ2-5; 9 nucleotides agree with TRBD2. After removal of 3 bases from V and 3 bases from J, the junction contained 2 bases not matched to a gene. Germline CDR1 and CDR2: KGHSH and LQKENI. The CDR3 totals 14 residues. The CDR3 loop is CASSPGLAEETQYF. CDR3 sequence (DNA): TGTGCCAGCTCACCGGGACTAGCAGAAGAGACCCAGTACTTC.

The rearrangement joins TRBV3-1 to TRBJ1-2; D is unresolved. Deletions cut 0 bases from V and 0 bases from J, with 8 bases between. The CDR3 covers 15 residues. Per the germline V gene, CDR1 is LGHDT and CDR2 is YNNKEL (reference sequence). The CDR3 loop is CASSQDSSPNYGYTF. As DNA, the CDR3 is TGTGCCAGCAGCCAAGACAGCTCGCCTAACTATGGCTACACCTTC.

The chain links TRBV25-1 to TRBJ2-7, with D perhaps matching TRBD1 (5 bases). Germline-derived CDR1 and CDR2 are MGHDK and SYGVNS. The CDR3 extends over 14 amino acids. The V end lost 4 bases, the J end lost 3 bases, and 13 bases lay between the germline ends. The CDR3 loop reads CASSGAGIVYEQYF. The DNA for the CDR3 is TGTGCCAGCAGTGGGGCAGGGATAGTCTACGAGCAGTACTTC.

This clonotype was picked up many times. The chain employs TRBV7-9 and TRBJ1-1; D may be TRBD1 (5 bases). Germline values: CDR1 SEHNR, CDR2 FQNEAQ (reference sequence). The V end was cut by 4 bases, the J end by 4 bases, with 10 bases between. The CDR3 runs to 13 residues. The chain's CDR3 is CASSSTGTTEAFF. The DNA for the CDR3 is TGTGCCAGCAGCTCCACAGGCACCACTGAAGCTTTCTTT.

V gene TRBV5-5 combines with J gene TRBJ1-5, with TRBD1 matching over 11 bases. The CDR3 has 14 residues. Trimming took 3 bases from V and 10 from J; bases not matched to a gene: 6. Germline V gives CDR1 SGHKS, CDR2 YYEKEE (reference sequence). The CDR3 reads CASSSGTGGEPQHF. The CDR3 DNA is TGTGCCAGCAGCTCCGGGACAGGGGGAGAACCCCAGCATTTT.

In this sample, this clonotype turned up a few times. V and J are TRBV6-5 and TRBJ2-2, with TRBD2 matching 16 bases. Germline lookup yields CDR1 MNHEY and CDR2 SVGAGI. With 6 bases clipped from V and 4 bases from J, the junction kept 14 bases outside the gene matches. This CDR3 contains 20 residues. CDR3 sequence: CASRRPAGTSGGALTGELFF. CDR3 nucleotides: TGTGCCAGCAGGCGCCCAGCCGGGACTAGCGGGGGGGCCCTCACCGGGGAGCTGTTTTTT.

This clonotype came up a few times. The chain combines TRBV5-4 with TRBJ2-7; 11 bases match TRBD1. V dropped 4 bases and J dropped 2; count of bases not matched to a gene: 17. This CDR3 has 19 amino acids. Germline V lookup: CDR1 SGHNT, CDR2 YYREEE (reference sequence). CDR3 in amino acids: CASSQNSKPGQGVPYEQYF. CDR3 sequence (DNA): TGTGCCAGCAGCCAGAATTCTAAACCGGGACAGGGGGTGCCCTACGAGCAGTACTTC.